The 6 T cell receptor beta chains below were found in one sample sequenced in a study of T cells in Graves' hyperthyroidism and ophthalmopathy. Template material for amplifying TCR beta CDR3 regions consisted of RNA transcripts. During a first-round RT-PCR of the TCR CDR3, the HTBI primer set was used. One entry per CDR3 protein, called by TCRdb with MiXCR from the multiplex PCR reads. The data show approximately 620,000 distinct CDR3 sequences, about 14% seen once. Sequencing was performed on blood. The receptors were gathered from a woman aged 25-40 years with Graves' hyperthyroidism that later progressed to Graves' ophthalmopathy.

This chain connects TRBV4-1 to TRBJ2-6, with D unresolved. This CDR3 is 18 amino acids long. CDR1 and CDR2 (germline): MGHRA, YSYEKL. V shed 0 bases and J shed 2 bases, with 14 bases lying between them. The CDR3 region is CASSQDTLLGAGANVLTF. CDR3 nucleotide sequence: TGCGCCAGCAGCCAAGATACACTCCTGGGCGCTGGGGCCAACGTCCTGACTTTC.

This chain joins TRBV7-6 and TRBJ2-3; TRBD1 agrees at 10 bases. CDR3 size: 15 residues. J was trimmed by 2 bases and V by 5 bases; bases with no gene match: 4. Germline V gene sequence: CDR1 SGHVS, CDR2 FNYEAQ. CDR3 sequence reads: CASSTRQGATDTQYF. The CDR3 DNA reads TGTGCCAGCAGCACTCGACAGGGGGCCACAGATACGCAGTATTTT.

The table lists this clonotype with many counts. This chain links TRBV18 with TRBJ1-6, with D uncertain. Per germline, CDR1 KGHSH and CDR2 LQKENI. This CDR3 has 13 residues. The germline V and J ends were trimmed by 3 bases and 7 bases, with 7 bases remaining between them. For the CDR3, the DNA is TGTGCCAGCTCACCCGACAAAAATTCACCCCTCCACTTT. Translated, it gives CASSPDKNSPLHF.

This clonotype was counted at least ten times. The chain links TRBV30 to TRBJ2-7, with a possible D match to TRBD1 (5 bases). Germline lookup yields CDR1 GTSNPN and CDR2 SVGIG (reference sequence). The length of the CDR3 is 12 residues. Trimming stripped 2 bases from V and 5 bases from J, with 10 bases between. DNA for the CDR3: TGTGCCTGGAGTATCCAGGGCCACGAGCAGTACTTC. This gives the protein CAWSIQGHEQYF.

This clonotype occurred many times. The CDR3 sequence: CASSLSEGVGPYNEQFF. CDR3 in DNA: TGTGCCAGCAGCCTTAGTGAGGGAGTGGGGCCTTACAATGAGCAGTTCTTC. The V gene is TRBV5-5, the J gene TRBJ2-1, with D perhaps assigned TRBD1 or TRBD2 (5 bases each). The CDR3 length is 17 residues. The V gene's germline CDR1 is SGHKS and CDR2 YYEKEE (reference sequence). V was pared by 4 bases and J by 4 bases, with 21 bases between.

This clonotype was counted only a few times. The rearrangement links TRBV5-1 to TRBJ1-2, with D tentatively TRBD1 (6 bases). The germline V gene has CDR1 SGHRS and CDR2 YFSETQ. The CDR3 runs to 14 residues. V was shortened by 0 bases and J by 6 bases, with 12 bases between the two germline ends. As DNA, the CDR3 is TGCGCCAGCAGCTTGGCGGGGGCAGGGGATGGCTACACCTTC. Its translation: CASSLAGAGDGYTF.